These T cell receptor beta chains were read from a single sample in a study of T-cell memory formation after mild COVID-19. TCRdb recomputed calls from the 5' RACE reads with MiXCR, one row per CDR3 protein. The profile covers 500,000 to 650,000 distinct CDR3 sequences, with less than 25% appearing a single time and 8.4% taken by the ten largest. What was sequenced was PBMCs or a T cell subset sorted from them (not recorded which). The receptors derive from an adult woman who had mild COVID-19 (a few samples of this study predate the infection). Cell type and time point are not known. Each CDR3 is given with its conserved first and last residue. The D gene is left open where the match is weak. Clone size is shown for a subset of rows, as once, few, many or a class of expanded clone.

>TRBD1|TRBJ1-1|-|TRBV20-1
CSAGTGRGREAFF
TGCAGTGCTGGGACAGGGAGGGGTCGTGAAGCTTTCTTT
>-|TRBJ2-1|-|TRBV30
CAWSVWSYNEQFF
TGTGCCTGGAGTGTTTGGTCCTACAATGAGCAGTTCTTC
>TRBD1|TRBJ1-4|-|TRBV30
CAWSVIGTGGSMVLFF
TGTGCCTGGAGTGTAATTGGGACAGGGGGGAGTATGGTGCTGTTTTTT
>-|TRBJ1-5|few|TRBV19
CASSIDLLNQPQHF
TGTGCCAGTAGTATAGATCTCCTCAATCAGCCCCAGCATTTT
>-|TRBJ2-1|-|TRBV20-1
CSAPLSDSWNNEQFF
TGCAGTGCGCCCCTATCTGACTCTTGGAACAATGAGCAGTTCTTC
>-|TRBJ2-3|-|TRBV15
CATSRGRAGADTQYF
TGTGCCACCAGCAGAGGCAGGGCAGGTGCAGATACGCAGTATTTT
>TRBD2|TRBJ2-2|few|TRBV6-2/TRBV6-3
CASRKRETAGELFF
TGTGCCAGCAGAAAGCGGGAGACGGCCGGGGAGCTGTTTTTT
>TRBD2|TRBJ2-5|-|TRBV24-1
CATSPAGPQETQYF
TGTGCCACCAGCCCAGCGGGGCCTCAAGAGACCCAGTACTTC
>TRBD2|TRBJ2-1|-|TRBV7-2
CASSPSGGRTYNEQFF
TGTGCCAGCAGCCCTAGCGGGGGTAGAACCTACAATGAGCAGTTCTTC
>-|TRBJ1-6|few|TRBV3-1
CASSRQSNNSPLHF
TGTGCCAGCAGCCGACAGAGTAATAATTCACCCCTCCACTTT
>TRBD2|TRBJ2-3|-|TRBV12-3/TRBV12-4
CASRITSGPSTDTQYF
TGTGCCAGCAGGATAACTAGCGGGCCTAGCACAGATACGCAGTATTTT
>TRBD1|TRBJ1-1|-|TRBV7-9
CASSPWTGGTEAFF
TGTGCCAGCAGCCCCTGGACAGGGGGCACTGAAGCTTTCTTT
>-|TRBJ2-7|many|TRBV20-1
CSARTGYEQYF
TGCAGTGCTAGGACCGGCTACGAGCAGTACTTC
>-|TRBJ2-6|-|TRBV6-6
CASSSSMGANVLTF
TGTGCCAGCAGTTCATCAATGGGGGCCAACGTCCTGACTTTC
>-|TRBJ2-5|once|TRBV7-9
CASSPKKGGETQYF
TGTGCCAGCAGCCCTAAGAAGGGAGGAGAGACCCAGTACTTC
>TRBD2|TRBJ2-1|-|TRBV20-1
CSATVWESGMYNEQFF
TGCAGTGCTACGGTGTGGGAGAGCGGGATGTATAATGAGCAGTTCTTC
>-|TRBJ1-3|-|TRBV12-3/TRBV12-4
CASSPFGLRSSGNTIYF
TGTGCCAGCAGTCCTTTCGGACTTCGGAGCTCTGGAAACACCATATATTTT
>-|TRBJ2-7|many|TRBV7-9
CASSPVARVSSYEQYF
TGTGCCAGCAGCCCCGTCGCCAGGGTGAGCTCCTACGAGCAGTACTTC
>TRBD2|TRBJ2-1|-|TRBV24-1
CATSDVGLAGGNSKFF
TGTGCCACCAGTGACGTGGGACTAGCGGGAGGTAATAGTAAGTTCTTC
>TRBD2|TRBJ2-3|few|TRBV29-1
CSVARLAGGRTDTQYF
TGCAGCGTTGCCCGACTAGCGGGAGGGCGCACAGATACGCAGTATTTT
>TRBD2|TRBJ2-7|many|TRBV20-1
CSARGGSYEQYF
TGCAGTGCTAGGGGCGGGAGCTACGAGCAGTACTTC
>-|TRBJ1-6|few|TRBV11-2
CASSSTGAPLHF
TGTGCCAGCAGCTCGACGGGGGCACCCCTCCACTTT
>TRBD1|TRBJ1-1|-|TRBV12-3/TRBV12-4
CASSRQVTGNTEAFF
TGTGCCAGCAGTCGACAGGTGACAGGGAATACTGAAGCTTTCTTT
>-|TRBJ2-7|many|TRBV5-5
CASSLGGGFTYEQYF
TGTGCCAGCAGCTTGGGAGGGGGTTTTACCTACGAGCAGTACTTC
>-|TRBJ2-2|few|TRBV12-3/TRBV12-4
CASRSGPSGTGELFF
TGTGCCAGCAGGTCGGGACCCTCGGGCACCGGGGAGCTGTTTTTT
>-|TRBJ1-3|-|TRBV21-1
CASSKARDSGNTIYF
TGTGCCAGCAGCAAAGCTCGGGACTCTGGAAACACCATATATTTT
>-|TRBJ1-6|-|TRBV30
CAWSRRQTSPLHF
TGTGCCTGGAGTAGGCGACAAACCTCACCCCTCCACTTT
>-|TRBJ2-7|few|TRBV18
CASSLQDTYEQYF
TGTGCCAGCTCACTACAGGATACCTACGAGCAGTACTTC